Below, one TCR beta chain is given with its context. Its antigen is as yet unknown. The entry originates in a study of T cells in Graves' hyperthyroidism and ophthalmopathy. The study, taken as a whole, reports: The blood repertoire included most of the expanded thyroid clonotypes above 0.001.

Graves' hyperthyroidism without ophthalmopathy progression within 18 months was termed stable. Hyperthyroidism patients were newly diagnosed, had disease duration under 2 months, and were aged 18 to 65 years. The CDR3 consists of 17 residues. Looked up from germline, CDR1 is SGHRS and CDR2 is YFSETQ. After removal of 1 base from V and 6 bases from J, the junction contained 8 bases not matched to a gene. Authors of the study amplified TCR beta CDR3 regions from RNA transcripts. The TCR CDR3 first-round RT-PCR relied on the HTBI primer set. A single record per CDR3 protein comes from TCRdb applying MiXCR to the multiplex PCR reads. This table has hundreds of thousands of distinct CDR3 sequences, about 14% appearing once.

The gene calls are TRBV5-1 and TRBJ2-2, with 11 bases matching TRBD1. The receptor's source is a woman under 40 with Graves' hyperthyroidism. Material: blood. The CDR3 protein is CASSLNFAGQGAGELFF. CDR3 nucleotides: TGCGCCAGCAGCTTGAATTTCGCGGGACAGGGGGCCGGGGAGCTGTTTTTT.